This TCR beta chain was recorded in a study of blood T cell repertoires in COVID-19. Study information: Specimens from acute and convalescent COVID-19 originated in the United States, Italy and Spain. PBMCs, B-cell-depleted T cells, or T cells were the source of the cDNA or gDNA that made up the material.

The V gene end was trimmed by 2 bases and the J gene end by 7 bases; junction bases not matched to a gene: 5. Looked up from germline, CDR1 is SGHKS and CDR2 is YYEKEE (reference sequence). The CDR3 has 14 amino acids. Points on this clone: The sample holds other DNA sequences that translate to the same CDR3.

Seattle researchers signed up patients amid active infection and tracked them longitudinally. Some clones are missing from TCRdb's copy, which holds only in-frame ones; the method was immunoSEQ multiplex PCR. The repertoire holds about 200,000 clones, 85% seen once, with more than 2% in the top ten. Sequenced: peripheral blood. The chain joins TRBV5-5 to TRBJ1-5; 8 nucleotides line up with TRBD1. The receptor was derived from a woman aged 70 to 79 with COVID-19, enrolled during active disease. CDR3 sequence (DNA): TGTGCCAGCAGCTTCGGACAGGGTGGACAGCCCCAGCATTTT. It codes for CASSFGQGGQPQHF.